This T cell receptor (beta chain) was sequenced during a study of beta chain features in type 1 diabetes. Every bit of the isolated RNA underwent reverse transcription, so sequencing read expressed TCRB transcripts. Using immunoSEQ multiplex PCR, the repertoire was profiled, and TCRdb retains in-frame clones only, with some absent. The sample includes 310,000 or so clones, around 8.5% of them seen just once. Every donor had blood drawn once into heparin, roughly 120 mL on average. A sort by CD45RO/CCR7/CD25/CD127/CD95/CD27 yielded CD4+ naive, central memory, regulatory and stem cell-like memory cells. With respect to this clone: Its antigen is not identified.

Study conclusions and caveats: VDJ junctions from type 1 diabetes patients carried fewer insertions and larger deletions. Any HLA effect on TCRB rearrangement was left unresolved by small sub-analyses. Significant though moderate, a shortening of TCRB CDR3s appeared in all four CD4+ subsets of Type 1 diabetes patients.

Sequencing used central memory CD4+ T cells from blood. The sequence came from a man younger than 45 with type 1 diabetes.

DNA of the CDR3: TGCGCCAGCAGCTTGATGGGGGGGATAGGCGACGAGCAGTACTTC. It encodes CASSLMGGIGDEQYF. The rearrangement links TRBV5-1 to TRBJ2-7; 7 nucleotides align to TRBD2. J lost 5 bases, V lost 1 base, and 9 bases had no gene match. There are 15 residues in the CDR3. Per the germline V gene, CDR1 is SGHRS and CDR2 is YFSETQ.